This T cell receptor beta chain was identified in a study of T-cell reconstitution after alpha-beta-depleted transplantation in children. General study findings and limits: Reported findings indicate that, about two months after transplant, alpha-beta T cells came from several hundred expanded clones, which were derived from non-depleted graft cells. The study traced high day-60 TCRbeta diversity in some patients to surviving recipient T cells and thymic progenitors. Diversity and T-cell counts at one year after transplant derived mostly from new T cells.

This clonotype was seen repeatedly, ten times or more. Its antigen is as yet unknown. This sample's TCRbeta library carried unique molecular identifier barcodes. From the PCR reads, TCRdb called clonotypes with MiXCR, one entry per CDR3 protein. Counted here are 200,000 to 300,000 distinct CDR3 sequences, roughly a quarter occurring once; the ten biggest clones make up about 2.6%. This sample comprised PBMCs, obtained before TCRalphabeta/CD19-depleted stem cell transplant. The source of this sequence is a girl aged 2 to 10 with Fanconi anemia, due to receive a stem cell transplant.

The CDR3 coding sequence is TGCAGCGTTGTGTCCAGGGTAAGCACTGAAGCTTTCTTT. It codes for CSVVSRVSTEAFF. The genes are TRBV29-1 and TRBJ1-1, with D tentatively TRBD1 (5 bases). The length of the CDR3 is 13 residues. The V and J ends lost 4 bases and 4 bases respectively, with 13 bases between them. The germline V gene encodes CDR1 SQVTM and CDR2 ANQGSEA.